Described below is a single T cell receptor beta chain sequence and its context. What it binds is unknown. The record originates from a study of Ad26.COV2.S vaccination and SARS-CoV-2 variants. The overall study: Dosing was one shot or two shots 56 days apart. Study-level findings and limits: Substantial response breadth was reportedly seen for spike-specific CD8+ and CD4+ T cells after vaccination. Greater spike-specific TCR breadth was seen in vaccine recipients than in placebo recipients.

Treatment reported: about 20 received Ad26.COV2.S at low or high dose, single or two shots; roughly 5 received placebo; per-sample allocation not given. Day 63 following the first vaccine or placebo injection was when the samples were taken. Using immunoSEQ multiplex PCR, the repertoire was profiled, and TCRdb retains in-frame clones only, with some absent. The sample lists nearly 400,000 clones; around nine tenths were seen once. V shed 2 bases, J shed 4 bases, and the junction held 13 bases outside the gene matches. This CDR3 is 18 amino acids long. Germline V gene lookup returns CDR1 SGHAT and CDR2 FQNNGV.

This sequence was found in a person aged 18 to 65 who received the Ad26.COV2.S COVID-19 vaccine or a placebo. Source: peripheral blood, taken in a trial of Ad26.COV2.S vaccine versus placebo. The chain is built from TRBV11-2 and TRBJ2-1; 8 positions agree with TRBD1. The CDR3 nucleotides are TGTGCCAGCAGCTTACGAGTCCTAGACAGGGGACGTTACAATGAGCAGTTCTTC. Translating gives CASSLRVLDRGRYNEQFF.